A single sample gave rise to the 3 T cell receptor beta chains below, sequenced in a study of radiotherapy plus CTLA-4 blockade in lung cancer. Clones were read by immunoSEQ multiplex PCR, and TCRdb kept only the in-frame ones, dropping some. The table includes tens of thousands of clones, 77% detected once. The specimen was peripheral blood, collected from a patient treated with radiotherapy plus ipilimumab. The source is a human donor with non-small cell lung cancer who had a partial response to radiotherapy plus ipilimumab.

This clone has more than one count but fewer than ten. The chain uses TRBV12-5 and TRBJ2-3; 9 bases map to TRBD1. The junction had 7 bases not matched to a gene; V was cut back by 5 bases and J by 4 bases. The CDR3 length is 15 residues. CDR1 and CDR2 (germline): LGHNT, FRNRAP. As DNA, the CDR3 is TGTGCTAGTGGTCCGGGACAGGGTGGGTCAGATACGCAGTATTTT. This encodes CASGPGQGGSDTQYF.

The chain joins TRBV19 to TRBJ2-3, with TRBD1 matching 8 bases. Germline V CDR1 and CDR2: LNHDA, SQIVND (reference sequence). The trim removed 4 bases at V and 5 bases at J, leaving 11 bases unmatched. CDR3 length equals 16 residues. The chain's CDR3 is CASSKQGAPLGDTQYF. The CDR3 nucleotides read TGTGCCAGTAGTAAGCAGGGGGCGCCGCTGGGAGATACGCAGTATTTT.

The chain links TRBV29-1 to TRBJ2-2; D is perhaps TRBD1 (5 bases). Trimming pared 4 bases from V and 3 bases from J, leaving 12 bases between. CDR1 SQVTM and CDR2 ANQGSEA come from the germline V gene. CDR3 size: 14 residues. The chain's CDR3 is CSVAGAGDTGELFF. DNA for the CDR3: TGCAGCGTTGCTGGGGCTGGGGACACCGGGGAGCTGTTTTTT.